Listed below are T cell receptor beta chains from one sample, sequenced in a study of blood T cell repertoires in COVID-19. The table came from immunoSEQ multiplex PCR; TCRdb's copy has only in-frame clones and leaves some out. This sample has over 120,000 clones, with roughly 84% found just once. Sequencing used peripheral blood. The receptors derive from a human donor with acute or convalescent COVID-19. The donor label of this sample is uncertain. CDR3s leave out the opening cysteine and the closing phenylalanine or tryptophan.

V	J	CDR3
TRBV9	TRBJ2-2	ASSVASGTGELF
TRBV7-2	TRBJ2-7	ASSLMGSSYEQY
TRBV29-1	TRBJ2-7	SGRRAGSYEQY
TRBV9	TRBJ2-3	ASSVGEGSGTDTQY
TRBV5-8	TRBJ1-6	ASSFTWPPLH
TRBV5-4	TRBJ1-4	ASSPSLAGTVEKLF
TRBV27	TRBJ1-5	ASSAGNQPQH
TRBV27	TRBJ1-4	ASRPGTGIEKLF
TRBV6-5	TRBJ1-5	ASGEGSNQPQH
TRBV10-3	TRBJ2-1	AISPANEQF
TRBV12-5	TRBJ2-5	ASGLVRSQETQY
TRBV7-2	TRBJ1-2	ASSLVFSQGGGYT
TRBV10-1	TRBJ1-2	ASSDRTENYGYT
TRBV24-1	TRBJ1-1	ATTGGAGTEAF
TRBV28	TRBJ1-6	ASSLVTDGNSPLH
TRBV12-3/TRBV12-4	TRBJ2-7	ASSSPRDEQY
TRBV7-2	TRBJ2-2	ASSGSGTRANTGELF
TRBV7-8	TRBJ1-6	ASSLDGGNSPLH
TRBV19	TRBJ1-1	ASSIFGALNTEAF
TRBV6-5	TRBJ2-5	ASSRSFVREETQY
TRBV28	TRBJ2-2	ASIQGNTGELF
TRBV5-1	TRBJ2-5	ASSLVTGGAETQY
TRBV7-9	TRBJ1-5	ASSLAGGTNQPQH
TRBV4-3	TRBJ2-3	ASSQASGITDTQY
TRBV21-1	TRBJ1-4	ASSAKQGATEKLF
TRBV9	TRBJ1-1	ASSVRHNTEAF
TRBV4-3	TRBJ1-1	ASSQDSQGILNTEAF
TRBV28	TRBJ1-2	ASSLRGRSSGYT
TRBV12-3/TRBV12-4	TRBJ2-5	ASSPGAETQY
TRBV6-2/TRBV6-3	TRBJ1-5	ASSNGGQSYSNQPQH
TRBV6-5	TRBJ2-5	AAGQYQETQY
TRBV6-4	TRBJ2-3	ATSGSTDTQY
TRBV15	TRBJ2-1	ATGRGGSYNEQF
TRBV18	TRBJ1-2	ASSPDSYYGYT
TRBV4-1	TRBJ2-3	ASSQEEGLAGGGDTQY
TRBV5-1	TRBJ2-5	ASSPGTGGQETQY
TRBV10-3	TRBJ1-1	AISGTGEAF
TRBV19	TRBJ1-2	ASSVAGRGPPYIYGYT
TRBV2	TRBJ1-5	ASSDRGSNQPQH
TRBV24-1	TRBJ2-1	ATSDLRGGREQF
TRBV12-3/TRBV12-4	TRBJ2-2	ASKWTSVGELF
TRBV29-1	TRBJ2-2	SVQGRSDTGELF
TRBV7-8	TRBJ1-2	ASSHPGQGKGYT
TRBV25-1	TRBJ2-3	ASSELPGQGRDTQY
TRBV19	TRBJ2-3	ASSIPSGPDTQY
TRBV18	TRBJ1-6	ATRTGDRDNSPLH